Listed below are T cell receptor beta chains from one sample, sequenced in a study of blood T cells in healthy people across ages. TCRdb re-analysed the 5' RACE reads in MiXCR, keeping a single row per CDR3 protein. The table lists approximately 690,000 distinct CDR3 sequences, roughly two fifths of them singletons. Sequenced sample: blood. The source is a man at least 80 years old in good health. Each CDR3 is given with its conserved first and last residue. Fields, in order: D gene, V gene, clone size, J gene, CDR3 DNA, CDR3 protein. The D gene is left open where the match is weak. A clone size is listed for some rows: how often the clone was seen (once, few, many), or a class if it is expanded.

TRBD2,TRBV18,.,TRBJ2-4,TGTGCCAGCTCACCATTGACGCGGGGACAGGGAGAGACTAGCGGGAGGGCCCAGCAGTACTTC,CASSPLTRGQGETSGRAQQYF
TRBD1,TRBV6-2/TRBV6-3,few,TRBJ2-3,TGTGCCAGCAGTCAGATGACAGGGTCAAGCACAGATACGCAGTATTTT,CASSQMTGSSTDTQYF
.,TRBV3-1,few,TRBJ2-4,TGTGCCAGCAGCCAGGGGCAATTTGGGGACATTCAGTACTTC,CASSQGQFGDIQYF
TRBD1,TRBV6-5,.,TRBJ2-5,TGTGCCAGCAGTTACTATGGGACAGGGGCCCAAGAGACCCAGTACTTC,CASSYYGTGAQETQYF
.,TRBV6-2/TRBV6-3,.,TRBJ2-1,TGTGCCAGCAGTATATACAATGAGCAGTTGTTC,CASSIYNEQLF
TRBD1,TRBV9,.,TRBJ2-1,TGTGCCAGCAGCCCCAGGGGGCACTTTAGCTCCTACAATGAGCAGTTCTTC,CASSPRGHFSSYNEQFF
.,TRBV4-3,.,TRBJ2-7,TGCGCCAGCAGCCAAATGTATAGGAGCTCCTACGAGCAGTACTTC,CASSQMYRSSYEQYF
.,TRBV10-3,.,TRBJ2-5,TGTGCCATCAGTGAGGTAGGGGTAGAGACCCAGTACTTC,CAISEVGVETQYF
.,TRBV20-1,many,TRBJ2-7,TGCAGTGCTCTCGACTATTACGAGCAGTACTTC,CSALDYYEQYF
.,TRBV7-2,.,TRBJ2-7,TGTGCCAGCAGCTTAGCAAGTCGGACGGGAAGCTCCTACGAGCAGTACTTC,CASSLASRTGSSYEQYF
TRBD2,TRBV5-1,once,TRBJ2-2,TGCGCCAGCAGCTCTCTTGGGGGGACTAGCGGGAACACCGGGGAGCTGTTTTTT,CASSSLGGTSGNTGELFF
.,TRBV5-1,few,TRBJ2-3,TGCGCCAGCAGCCCTGGGACCGCGGATACGCAGTATTTT,CASSPGTADTQYF
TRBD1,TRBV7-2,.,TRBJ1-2,TGTGCCAGCAGCTTACGGGGACAGGGGGCTAACTATGGCTACACCTTC,CASSLRGQGANYGYTF
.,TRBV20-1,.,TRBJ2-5,TGCAGTGCGAGGGAGCGGCCGCAAGAGACCCAGTACTTC,CSARERPQETQYF
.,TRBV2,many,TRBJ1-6,TGTGCCAGCAGTGTGACATATAATTCACCCCTCCACTTT,CASSVTYNSPLHF
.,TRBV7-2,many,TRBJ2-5,TGTGCCAGCAGCTTAGACCAAGAGACCCAGTACTTC,CASSLDQETQYF
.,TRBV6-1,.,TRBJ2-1,TGTGCCAGCAGTGAAGCAGGGAGGTTTGAGCAGTTCTTC,CASSEAGRFEQFF
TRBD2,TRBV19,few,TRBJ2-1,TGTGCCAGTAATGGCGGGGGGCCTAATGAGCAGTTCTTC,CASNGGGPNEQFF
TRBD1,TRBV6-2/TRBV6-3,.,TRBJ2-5,TGTGCCAGCAGAGAAGAGGACAGGGAAAAAGAGACCCAGTACTTC,CASREEDREKETQYF
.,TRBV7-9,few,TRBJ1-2,TGTGCCAGCAGCTTAGGGGAAGGCCAGTATGGCTACACCTTC,CASSLGEGQYGYTF
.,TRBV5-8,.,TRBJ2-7,TGTGCCAGCAGATTCCGGGAGCCGAGGAGCGAGCAGTACTTC,CASRFREPRSEQYF
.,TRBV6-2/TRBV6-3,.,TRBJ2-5,TGTGCCAGCACGTACGACAATATAGAAGAGACCCAGTACTTC,CASTYDNIEETQYF
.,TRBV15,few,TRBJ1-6,TGTGCCACCAGCAGAGATCGGGACACAACTTCACCCCTCCACTTT,CATSRDRDTTSPLHF
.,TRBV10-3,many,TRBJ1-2,TGTGCCATCAGTGTAGCGGGGGAGGACTACACCTTC,CAISVAGEDYTF
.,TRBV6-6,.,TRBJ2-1,TGTGCCAGCAGACTATTACTTAATGAGCAGTTCTTC,CASRLLLNEQFF
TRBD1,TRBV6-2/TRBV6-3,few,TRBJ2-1,TGTGCCAGCAGGGGGACAGCGTCCTACAATGAGCAGTTCTTC,CASRGTASYNEQFF
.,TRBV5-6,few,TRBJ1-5,TGTGCCAGCAGCTTGGCCGGGCAGGGGAGTCAGCCCCAGCATTTT,CASSLAGQGSQPQHF
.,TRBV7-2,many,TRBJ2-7,TGTGCCAGCAGCTTAGCCCCGACGGATACCTACGAGCAGTACTTC,CASSLAPTDTYEQYF
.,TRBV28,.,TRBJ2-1,TGTGCCAGCAGTTTCTATGCCGGGGGTTACAATGAGCAGTTCTTC,CASSFYAGGYNEQFF
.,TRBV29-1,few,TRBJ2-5,TGCAGCGTTGAAGAGGAAGGGGCGGAGGAGACCCAGTACTTC,CSVEEEGAEETQYF
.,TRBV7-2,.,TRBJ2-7,TGTGCCAGCGGCTTAGATCGACAGACCTACGAGCAGTACTTC,CASGLDRQTYEQYF
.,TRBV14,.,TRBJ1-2,TGTGCCAGCAGCCTCGTTGGCTACACCTTC,CASSLVGYTF
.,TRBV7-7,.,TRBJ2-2,TGTGCCAGCAGCTTGTCCGGGGCGGGGGCCCTGAACACCGGGGAGCTGTTTTTT,CASSLSGAGALNTGELFF
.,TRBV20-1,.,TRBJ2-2,TGCAGTGCCCTACATGGGACGGGTAACACCGGGGAGCTGTTTTTT,CSALHGTGNTGELFF
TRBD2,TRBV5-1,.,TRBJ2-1,TGCGCCAGCAGCCTGACTAGCGGGAGTTTCTATGAGCAGTTCTTC,CASSLTSGSFYEQFF
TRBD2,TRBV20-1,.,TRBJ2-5,TGCAGCTGCTTTTGTAGCGGGAGGGCCGTACAAGAGACCCAGTACTTC,CSCFCSGRAVQETQYF
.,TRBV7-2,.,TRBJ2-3,TGTGCCAGCAGCCGATGGCGCGGGACCACTGATACGCAGTATTTT,CASSRWRGTTDTQYF
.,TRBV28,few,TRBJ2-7,TGTGCCAGCAGTCCACCCCCAGGGGACTACGAGCAGTACTTC,CASSPPPGDYEQYF
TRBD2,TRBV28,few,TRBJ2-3,TGTGCCAGCAAAGGAAATAGCGGGAGGCCGGGAGATACGCAGTATTTT,CASKGNSGRPGDTQYF
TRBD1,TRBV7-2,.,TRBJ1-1,TGTGCCAGCAGCTTAGTGGGACAGAGGAACACTGAAGCTTTCTTT,CASSLVGQRNTEAFF
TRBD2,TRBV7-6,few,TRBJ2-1,TGTGCCAGCAGTTCCCTAGCGGGAGGGCAGAATGAGCAGTTCTTC,CASSSLAGGQNEQFF
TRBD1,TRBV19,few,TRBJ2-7,TGTGCCAGTAGTCTCCGGGACAGGGTAGCCTACGAGCAGTACTTC,CASSLRDRVAYEQYF
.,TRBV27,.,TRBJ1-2,TGTGCCAGCAGTAAGAACCAGATTCGGTATGGCTACACCTTC,CASSKNQIRYGYTF
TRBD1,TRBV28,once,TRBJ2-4,TGTGCCAGCAGTTTAGACAGGGTTCAGAACATTCGGTACTTC,CASSLDRVQNIRYF
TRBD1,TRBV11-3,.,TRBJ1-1,TGTGCCAGCAGCCCGGGACAGGGGATCGCTGAAGCTTTCTTT,CASSPGQGIAEAFF
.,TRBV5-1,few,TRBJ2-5,TGCGCCAGCAGCTTGGAGGGACTTGATGGAGAGACCCAGTACTTC,CASSLEGLDGETQYF